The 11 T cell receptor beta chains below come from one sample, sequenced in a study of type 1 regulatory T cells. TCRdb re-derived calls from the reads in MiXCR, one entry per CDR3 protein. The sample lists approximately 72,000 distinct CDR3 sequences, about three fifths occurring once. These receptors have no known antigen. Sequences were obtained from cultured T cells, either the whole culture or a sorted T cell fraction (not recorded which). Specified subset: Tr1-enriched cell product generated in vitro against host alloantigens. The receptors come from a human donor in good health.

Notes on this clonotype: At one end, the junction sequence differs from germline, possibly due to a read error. The CDR3 here is CASRQGGTGGLFF. The DNA of the CDR3 is TGTGCCAGCCGGCAGGGAGGGACCGGGGGGCTGTTTTTT. This chain uses TRBV3-1 with TRBJ2-2, with 7 bases identical to TRBD2. The CDR3 is 13 amino acids. Per germline, CDR1 LGHDT and CDR2 YNNKEL (reference sequence).

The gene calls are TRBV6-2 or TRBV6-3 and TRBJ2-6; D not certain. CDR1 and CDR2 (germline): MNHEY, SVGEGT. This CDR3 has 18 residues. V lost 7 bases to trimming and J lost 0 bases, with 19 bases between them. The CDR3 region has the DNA TGTGCCAGCACCCTCCAGAGAGGACGGCCCTCTGGGGCCAACGTCCTGACTTTC. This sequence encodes CASTLQRGRPSGANVLTF.

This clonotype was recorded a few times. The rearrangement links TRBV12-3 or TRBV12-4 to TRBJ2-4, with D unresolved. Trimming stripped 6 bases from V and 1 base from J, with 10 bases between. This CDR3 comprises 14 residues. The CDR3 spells CASSRPRAKNIQYF. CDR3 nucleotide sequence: TGTGCCAGCAGCCGGCCCCGGGCCAAAAACATTCAGTACTTC.

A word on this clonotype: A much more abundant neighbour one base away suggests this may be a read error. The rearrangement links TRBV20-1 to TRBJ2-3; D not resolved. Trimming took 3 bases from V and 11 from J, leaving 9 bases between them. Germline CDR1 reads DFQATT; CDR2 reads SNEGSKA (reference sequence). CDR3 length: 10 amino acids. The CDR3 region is CSARENMQYF. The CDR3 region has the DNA TGCAGTGCTAGGGAAAATATGCAGTATTTT.

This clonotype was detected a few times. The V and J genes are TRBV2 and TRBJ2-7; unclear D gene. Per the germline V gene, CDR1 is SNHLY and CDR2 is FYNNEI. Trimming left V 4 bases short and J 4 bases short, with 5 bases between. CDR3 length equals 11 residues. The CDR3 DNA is TGTGCCAGCAGTGGACGGTACGAGCAGTACTTC. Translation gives CASSGRYEQYF.

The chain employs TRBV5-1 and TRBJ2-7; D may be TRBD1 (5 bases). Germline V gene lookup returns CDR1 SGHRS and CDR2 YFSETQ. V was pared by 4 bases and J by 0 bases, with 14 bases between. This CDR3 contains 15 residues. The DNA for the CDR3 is TGCGCCAGCAGCGCGGAGCAGGGCGTCTCCTACGAGCAGTACTTC. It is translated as CASSAEQGVSYEQYF.

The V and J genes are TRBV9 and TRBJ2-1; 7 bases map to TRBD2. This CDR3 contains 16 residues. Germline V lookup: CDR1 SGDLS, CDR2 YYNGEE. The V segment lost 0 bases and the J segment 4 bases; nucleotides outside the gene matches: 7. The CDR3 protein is CASSVGEGLRYNEQFF. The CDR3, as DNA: TGTGCCAGCAGCGTAGGGGAGGGCCTTAGGTACAATGAGCAGTTCTTC. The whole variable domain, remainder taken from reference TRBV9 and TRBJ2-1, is DSGVTQTPKHLITATGQRVTLRCSPRSGDLSVYWYQQSLDQGLQFLIQYYNGEERAKGNILERFSAQQFPDLHSELNLSSLELGDSALYFCASSVGEGLRYNEQFFGPGTRLTVL.

The CDR3: CASSPGLAGYEQYF. CDR3 DNA: TGTGCCAGCAGCCCGGGACTAGCGGGATACGAGCAGTACTTC. V usage is TRBV11-2 and J usage is TRBJ2-7; 13 bases are a match to TRBD2. This CDR3 has 14 amino acids. The germline V gene has CDR1 SGHAT and CDR2 FQNNGV. Trimming removed 5 bases from V and 4 bases from J; junction bases left unmatched: 2.

The CDR3 region is CASSSRQGDGYTF. CDR3 DNA: TGTGCCAGCAGTTCCCGACAGGGGGATGGCTACACCTTC. The rearrangement joins TRBV2 to TRBJ1-2; TRBD1 matches at 9 bases. Trimming removed 5 bases from V and 6 bases from J; junction bases left unmatched: 4. CDR1 is SNHLY and CDR2 is FYNNEI in the germline V gene. This CDR3 region has 13 residues.

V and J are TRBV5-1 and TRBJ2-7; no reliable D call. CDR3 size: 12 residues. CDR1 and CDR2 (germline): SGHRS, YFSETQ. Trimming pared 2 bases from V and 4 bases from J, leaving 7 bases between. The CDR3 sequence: CASSLSQYEQYF. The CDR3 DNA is TGCGCCAGCAGCTTAAGCCAATACGAGCAGTACTTC.

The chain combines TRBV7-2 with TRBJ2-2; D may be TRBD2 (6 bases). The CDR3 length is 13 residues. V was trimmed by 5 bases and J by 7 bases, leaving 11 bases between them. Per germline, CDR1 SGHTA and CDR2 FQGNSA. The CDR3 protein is CASSQTRGGELFF. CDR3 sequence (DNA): TGTGCCAGCAGCCAGACGCGGGGCGGGGAGCTGTTTTTT.